This T cell receptor beta chain comes out of a study of T cell responses to AZD1222 COVID-19 vaccine. Method: immunoSEQ multiplex PCR; TCRdb's copy keeps in-frame clones and lacks some. The table includes approximately 150,000 clones, 93% detected once. Study outcomes and limitations: Sampling that yielded the repertoires occurred only after the peak T cell response. Possibly, clonal diversity was underestimated; donors were largely white British and included more females.

In the case of this clone: The antigen is undetermined.

The source material was peripheral blood, sampled on day 0 of AZD1222 vaccination. This TCR derives from an adult in good health.

CDR3 bases: TGTGCCAGCAGTGAAGCGCTAAGGGGCTACGAGCAGTACTTC. It yields the protein CASSEALRGYEQYF. The chain recombines TRBV6-1 with TRBJ2-7, with D tentatively TRBD1 (5 bases). V was trimmed by 0 bases and J by 3 bases, leaving 9 bases between them. The CDR3 extends over 14 amino acids. Germline V CDR1 and CDR2: MNHNS, SASEGT.